This T cell receptor (beta chain) was obtained from a study of blood T cell repertoires in COVID-19. The wider study: Sites across the United States, Italy and Spain contributed samples from acute and convalescent COVID-19. T cells, B-cell-depleted T cells, or PBMCs supplied cDNA or gDNA.

In this sample, this clone turned up once. This CDR3 is built from 13 residues. J lost 6 bases, V lost 3 bases, and 4 bases had no gene match. Germline V gives CDR1 DFQATT, CDR2 SNEGSKA (reference sequence). As processed by the authors: Cell counts per sample came from amplifying reference gene primers. TCRdb's copy holds only in-frame clones and misses some; the assay was immunoSEQ multiplex PCR. V, J and clone size reflect that table, while D and trimming were determined from the DNA. The repertoire holds under 200,000 clones, about nine tenths seen once, with about 2% in the top ten. The sequence was obtained from a man aged 18-30 years with acute or convalescent COVID-19. This rearrangement joins TRBV20-1 to TRBJ2-2; 7 bases map to TRBD2. Sequencing input: peripheral blood. CDR3 region: CSASAGVPGELFF. CDR3 sequence (DNA): TGCAGTGCTAGTGCGGGAGTTCCCGGGGAGCTGTTTTTT.